This section outlines one T cell receptor (beta chain) sequence together with its context. Clones were sequenced by immunoSEQ multiplex PCR, and TCRdb holds only the in-frame ones, with some missing. The data show 84,000 or so clones, 93% seen once. The data belong to a study of technical replicates of blood from a few donors. V lost 7 bases to trimming and J lost 1 base, with 8 bases between them. CDR1 is SNHLY and CDR2 is FYNNEI in the germline V gene. The CDR3 consists of 14 residues. Sequencing was done on a sample of T cells isolated from PBMCs. The clonotype originates from a human donor in good health. The chain combines TRBV2 with TRBJ2-6; D remains ambiguous. CDR3 nucleotide sequence: TGTGCCAGCATCCGGGTATCTGGGGCCAACGTCCTGACTTTC. It translates to CASIRVSGANVLTF.